The entry below gives a single T cell receptor beta chain sequence along with its context. These data belong to a study of blood T cell repertoires in COVID-19. With 6 bases clipped from V and 5 bases from J, the junction kept 4 bases outside the gene matches. CDR1 is SGHAT, CDR2 FQDESV, per germline (reference sequence). CDR3 length: 13 amino acids. Method: immunoSEQ multiplex PCR; TCRdb's copy keeps in-frame clones and lacks some. The table shows approximately 400,000 clones, with approximately 88% occurring only once. The clonotype originates from a woman aged 45-65 years with COVID-19, enrolled during active disease. The chain joins TRBV11-1 to TRBJ1-5, with 7 bases that match TRBD1. Material: peripheral blood. The CDR3 sequence: CASSWDRDQPQHF. The DNA of the CDR3 is TGTGCCAGCAGTTGGGACAGAGATCAGCCCCAGCATTTT.